The present TCR beta chain was sequenced within a study of human thymus T cells (TCRdb year 2020). For the study in its entirety: The study characterized TCR alpha and beta repertoires from fewer than 10 infant thymus samples and a few related peripheral blood samples. The infant donors were roughly 7 to 244 days old, and the cohort included about 6 males and a couple of females. Study-level results and caveats: According to the related research, thymic TCR repertoires were highly overlapping among unrelated individuals. On average, thymus samples gave roughly 800,000 unique TCRB clonotypes, whereas blood samples gave roughly 80,000. Biased V and J gene segment usage appeared to be present in both thymic and peripheral blood repertoires.

Thymus tissue was collected as surgical resects that were removed during corrective cardiac surgery. In Finland, the donors were immunologically healthy infants who were having open corrective cardiac surgery for congenital heart defects. Thymocytes were released mechanically from tissue and stored at -70 °C as pellets of 10-30 million cells. A QIAsymphony instrument was used to extract genomic DNA from the frozen cell pellets. The immunoSEQ multiplex PCR assay was used to amplify the TCRB and TCRAD loci from a standardized amount of quality-controlled genomic DNA. The amplicons covered the V(D)J region and were long enough to include the CDR3 and to identify the V and J genes. The amplicons were sequenced on an Illumina platform via the commercial immunoSEQ service. On the authors' methods: Primer bias and sequencing errors were corrected as previously described, and TCRAD and TCRB were defined on the basis of the IMGT database. The repertoires were analysed using immunoSEQ Analyzer 3.0 and VDJTools for basic statistics, V/J segment usage, diversity estimates, rarefaction and pairwise overlap. Diversity was estimated using the Chao1, ChaoE, Efron-Thisted, Shannon and inverse Simpson indices, and was also estimated on datasets down-sampled to the size of the smallest sample. For repertoire overlap, CDR3 nucleotide sequence, V gene and J gene had to match strictly, and clustering was done by Jaccard-based multidimensional scaling. Here the immuneACCESS table is served through TCRdb, limited to in-frame sequences with V and J called. Missing clones are a known gap in these copies; in checked studies unresolved V genes cover under half, and the rest lacks a known reason. V, J and clone size reflect that table, while D and trimming were determined from the DNA. The sample data list some 120,000 clones, and 90% to 95% of these were observed just once. The ten largest clones add up to around 0.025% of the sample.

Regarding this clone: This clone's antigen is unknown. Base qualities are missing; no much larger clone stands one base away.

The sequenced sample was thymus tissue. The receptor comes from a boy in the first two years of life with a congenital heart defect but otherwise immunologically healthy.

Read as DNA, the sequence is TGTGCCTGGAGTGGAGGGGGGGCGGCAGGAGAGACCCAGTACTTC. It encodes CAWSGGGAAGETQYF. The chain was built from TRBV30 and TRBJ2-5; possibly the D gene is TRBD2, per 7 matching bases. The CDR3 contains 15 residues, cysteine and phenylalanine counted. Of all the DNA, just the CDR3 is kept, 45 bases in frame from base 1. V and J lose 1 base and 4 bases, and a span of 16 bases separates them. Based on the germline V gene (reference sequence), the CDR1 and CDR2 sequences are GTSNPN and SVGIG. The variable domain in full, with residues beyond the CDR3 obtained from the reference TRBV30 and TRBJ2-5 genes, is SQTIHQWPATLVQPVGSPLSLECTVEGTSNPNLYWYRQAAGRGLQLLFYSVGIGQISSEVPQNLSASRPQDRQFILSSKKLLLSDSGFYLCAWSGGGAAGETQYFGPGTRLLVL.